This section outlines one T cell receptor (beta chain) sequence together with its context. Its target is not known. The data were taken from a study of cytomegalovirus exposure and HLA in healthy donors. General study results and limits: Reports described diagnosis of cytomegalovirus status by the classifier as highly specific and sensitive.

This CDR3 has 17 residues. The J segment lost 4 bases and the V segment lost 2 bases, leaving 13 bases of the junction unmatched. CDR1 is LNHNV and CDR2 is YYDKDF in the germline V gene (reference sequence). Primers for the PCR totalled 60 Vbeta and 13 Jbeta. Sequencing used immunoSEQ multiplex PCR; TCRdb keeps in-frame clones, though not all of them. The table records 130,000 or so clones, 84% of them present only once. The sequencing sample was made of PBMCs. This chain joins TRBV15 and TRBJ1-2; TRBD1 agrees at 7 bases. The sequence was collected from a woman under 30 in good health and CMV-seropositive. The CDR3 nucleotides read TGTGCCACCAGCAGATCGGGAAAAGACAGGGCGGTCTATGGCTACACCTTC. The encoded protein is CATSRSGKDRAVYGYTF.